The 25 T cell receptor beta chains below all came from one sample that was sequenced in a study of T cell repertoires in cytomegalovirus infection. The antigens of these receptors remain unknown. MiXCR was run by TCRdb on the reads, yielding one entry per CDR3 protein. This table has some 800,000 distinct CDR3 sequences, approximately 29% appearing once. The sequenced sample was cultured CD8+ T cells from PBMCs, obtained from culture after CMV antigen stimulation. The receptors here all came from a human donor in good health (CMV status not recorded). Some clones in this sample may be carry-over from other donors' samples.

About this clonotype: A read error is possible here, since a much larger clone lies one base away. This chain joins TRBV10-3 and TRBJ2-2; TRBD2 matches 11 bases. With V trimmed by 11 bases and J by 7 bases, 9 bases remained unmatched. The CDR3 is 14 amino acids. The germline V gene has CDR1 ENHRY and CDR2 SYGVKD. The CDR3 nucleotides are TGTGCCTCCCAGTCCGGGACTAGCGGCGGGGAGCTGTTTTTT. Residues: CASQSGTSGGELFF.

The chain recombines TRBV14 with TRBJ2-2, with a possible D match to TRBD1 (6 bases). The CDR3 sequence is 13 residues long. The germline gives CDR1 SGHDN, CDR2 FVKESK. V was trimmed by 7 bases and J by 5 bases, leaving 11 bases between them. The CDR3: CASTRDTTGELFF. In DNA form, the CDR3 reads TGTGCCAGCACCCGGGACACAACCGGGGAGCTGTTTTTT. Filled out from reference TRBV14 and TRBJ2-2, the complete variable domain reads EAGVTQFPSHSVIEKGQTVTLRCDPISGHDNLYWYRRVMGKEIKFLLHFVKESKQDESGMPNNRFLAERTGGTYSTLKVQPAELEDSGVYFCASTRDTTGELFFGEGSRLTVL.

The CDR3 region has the DNA TGTGCCACCAGTGACCCAGGGGAAGATACGCAGTATTTT. Translating gives CATSDPGEDTQYF. This chain connects TRBV24-1 to TRBJ2-3; TRBD1 might be the D (6 bases). Germline CDR1 KGHDR, CDR2 SFDVKD. There are 13 residues in the CDR3. Trimming removed 4 bases at V and 5 bases at J, with 9 bases between.

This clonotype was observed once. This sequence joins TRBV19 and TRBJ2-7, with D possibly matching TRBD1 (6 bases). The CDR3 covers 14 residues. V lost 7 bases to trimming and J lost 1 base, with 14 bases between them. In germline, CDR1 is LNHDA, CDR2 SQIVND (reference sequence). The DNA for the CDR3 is TGTGCCAGTACCCCGACAGGCCAATCCTACGAGCAGTACTTC. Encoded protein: CASTPTGQSYEQYF.

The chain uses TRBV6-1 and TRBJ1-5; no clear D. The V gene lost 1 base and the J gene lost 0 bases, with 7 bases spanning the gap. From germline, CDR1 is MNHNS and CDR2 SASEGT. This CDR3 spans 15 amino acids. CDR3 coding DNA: TGTGCCAGCAGTGAAGTAAGGAATAGCAATCAGCCCCAGCATTTT. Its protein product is CASSEVRNSNQPQHF.

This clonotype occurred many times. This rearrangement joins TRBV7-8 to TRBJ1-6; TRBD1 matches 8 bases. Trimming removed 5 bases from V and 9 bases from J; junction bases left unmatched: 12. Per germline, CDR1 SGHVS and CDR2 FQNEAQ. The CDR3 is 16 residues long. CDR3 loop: CASSLTTQGAGSPLHF. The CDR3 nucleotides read TGTGCCAGCAGCCTTACCACTCAGGGGGCTGGTTCACCCCTCCACTTT. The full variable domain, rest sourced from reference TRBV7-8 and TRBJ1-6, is GAGVSQSPRYKVAKRGQDVALRCDPISGHVSLFWYQQALGQGPEFLTYFQNEAQLDKSGLPSDRFFAERPEGSVSTLKIQRTQQEDSAVYLCASSLTTQGAGSPLHFGNGTRLTVT.

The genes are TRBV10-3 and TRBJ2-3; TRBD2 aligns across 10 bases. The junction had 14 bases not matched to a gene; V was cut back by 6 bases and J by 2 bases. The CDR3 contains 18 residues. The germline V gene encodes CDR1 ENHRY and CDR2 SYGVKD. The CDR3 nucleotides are TGTGCCATCAGGGGAGGTAGCGGGGGGACGGGGGCCACAGATACGCAGTATTTT. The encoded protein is CAIRGGSGGTGATDTQYF.

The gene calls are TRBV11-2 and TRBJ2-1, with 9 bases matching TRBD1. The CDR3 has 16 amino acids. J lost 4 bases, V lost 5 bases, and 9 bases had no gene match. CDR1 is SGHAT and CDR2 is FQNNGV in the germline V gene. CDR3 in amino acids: CASSPLDRGVYNEQFF. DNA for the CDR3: TGTGCCAGCAGCCCTTTGGACAGGGGCGTATACAATGAGCAGTTCTTC.

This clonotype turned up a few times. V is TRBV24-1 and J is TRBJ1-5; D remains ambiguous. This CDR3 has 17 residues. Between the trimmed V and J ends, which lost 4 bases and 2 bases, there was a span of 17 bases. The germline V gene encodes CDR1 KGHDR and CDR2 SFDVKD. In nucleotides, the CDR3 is TGTGCCACCAGTGACGCCTTTCTGGCAGAGGGCAATCAGCCCCAGCATTTT. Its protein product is CATSDAFLAEGNQPQHF.

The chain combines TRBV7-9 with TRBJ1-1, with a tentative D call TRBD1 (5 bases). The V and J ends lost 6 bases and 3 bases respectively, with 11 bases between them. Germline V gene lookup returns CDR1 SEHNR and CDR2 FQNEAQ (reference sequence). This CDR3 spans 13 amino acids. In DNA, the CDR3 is TGTGCCAGCAGGTCAACAGGATACACTGAAGCTTTCTTT. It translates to CASRSTGYTEAFF.

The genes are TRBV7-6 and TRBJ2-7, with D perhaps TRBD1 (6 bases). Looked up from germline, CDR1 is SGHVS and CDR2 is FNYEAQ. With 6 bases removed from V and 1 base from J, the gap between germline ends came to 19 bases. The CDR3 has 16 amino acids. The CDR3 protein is CASSPLKGQFSYEQYV. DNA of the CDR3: TGTGCCAGCAGTCCCCTTAAGGGACAATTTTCCTACGAGCAGTACGTC.

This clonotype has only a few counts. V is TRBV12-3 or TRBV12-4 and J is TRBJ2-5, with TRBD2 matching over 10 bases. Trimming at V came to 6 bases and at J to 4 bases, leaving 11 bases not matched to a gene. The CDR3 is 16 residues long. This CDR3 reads CASSPTGGLAIETQYF. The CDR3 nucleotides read TGTGCCAGCAGCCCCACCGGGGGACTAGCGATAGAGACCCAGTACTTC.

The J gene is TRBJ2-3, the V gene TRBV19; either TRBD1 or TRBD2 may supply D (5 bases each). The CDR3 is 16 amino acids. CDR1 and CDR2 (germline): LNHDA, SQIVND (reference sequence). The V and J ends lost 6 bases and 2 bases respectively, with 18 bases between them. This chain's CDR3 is CASSFLPGPLTDTQYF. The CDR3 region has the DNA TGTGCCAGTAGCTTCTTACCGGGACCCCTCACAGATACGCAGTATTTT. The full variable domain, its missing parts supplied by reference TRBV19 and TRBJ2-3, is DGGITQSPKYLFRKEGQNVTLSCEQNLNHDAMYWYRQDPGQGLRLIYYSQIVNDFQKGDIAEGYSVSREKKESFPLTVTSAQKNPTAFYLCASSFLPGPLTDTQYFGPGTRLTVL.

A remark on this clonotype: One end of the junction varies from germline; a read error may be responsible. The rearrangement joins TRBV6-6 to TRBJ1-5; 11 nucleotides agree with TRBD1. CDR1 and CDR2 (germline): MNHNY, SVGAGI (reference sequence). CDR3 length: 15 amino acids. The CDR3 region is CVSISGTGGNQPQHF. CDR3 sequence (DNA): TGTGTCAGCATATCCGGGACAGGGGGAAATCAGCCCCAGCATTTT.

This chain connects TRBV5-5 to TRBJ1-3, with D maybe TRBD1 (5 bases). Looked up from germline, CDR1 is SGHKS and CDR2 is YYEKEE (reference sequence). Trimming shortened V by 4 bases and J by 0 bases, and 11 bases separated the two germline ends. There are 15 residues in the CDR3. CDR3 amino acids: CASSLIGASGNTIYF. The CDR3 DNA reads TGTGCCAGCAGCCTAATCGGGGCCTCTGGAAACACCATATATTTT.

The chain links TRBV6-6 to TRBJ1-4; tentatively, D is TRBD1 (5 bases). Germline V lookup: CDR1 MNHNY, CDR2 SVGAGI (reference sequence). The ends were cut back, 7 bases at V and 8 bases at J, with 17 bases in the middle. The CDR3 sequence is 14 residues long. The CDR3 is CASTWGGEGEKLFF. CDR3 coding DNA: TGTGCCAGCACCTGGGGAGGGGAAGGCGAAAAACTGTTTTTT.

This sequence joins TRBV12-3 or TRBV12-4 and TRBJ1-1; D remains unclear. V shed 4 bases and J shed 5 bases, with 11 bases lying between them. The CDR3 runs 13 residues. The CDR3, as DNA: TGTGCCAGCAGTTCCCCGTTGGGGACTGAAGCTTTCTTT. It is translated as CASSSPLGTEAFF.

CDR3 region: CASSPSSSNQPQHF. The CDR3 DNA reads TGTGCCAGCAGTCCAAGTTCCAGCAATCAGCCCCAGCATTTT. The genes are TRBV2 and TRBJ1-5; no reliable D call. The CDR3 length is 14 residues. CDR1 SNHLY and CDR2 FYNNEI come from the germline V gene. V was pared by 5 bases and J by 1 base, with 9 bases between. Complete variable domain (other parts from reference TRBV2 and TRBJ1-5): EPEVTQTPSHQVTQMGQEVILRCVPISNHLYFYWYRQILGQKVEFLVSFYNNEISEKSEIFDDQFSVERPDGSNFTLKIRSTKLEDSAMYFCASSPSSSNQPQHFGDGTRLSIL.

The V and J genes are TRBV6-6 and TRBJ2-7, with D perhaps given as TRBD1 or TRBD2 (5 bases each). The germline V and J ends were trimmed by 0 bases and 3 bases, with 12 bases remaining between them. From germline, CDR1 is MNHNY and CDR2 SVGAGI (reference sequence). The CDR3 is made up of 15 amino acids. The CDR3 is CASSYSKGTGYEQYV. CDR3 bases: TGTGCCAGCAGTTACTCGAAGGGGACCGGCTACGAGCAGTACGTC.

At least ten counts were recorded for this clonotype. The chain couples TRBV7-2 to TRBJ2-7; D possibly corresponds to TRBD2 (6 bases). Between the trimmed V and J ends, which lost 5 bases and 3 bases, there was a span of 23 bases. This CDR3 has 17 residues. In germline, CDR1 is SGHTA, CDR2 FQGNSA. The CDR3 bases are TGTGCCAGCAGCGCTGGGACTGTCGGTCGGGTCGGCTACGAGCAGTACTTC. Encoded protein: CASSAGTVGRVGYEQYF.

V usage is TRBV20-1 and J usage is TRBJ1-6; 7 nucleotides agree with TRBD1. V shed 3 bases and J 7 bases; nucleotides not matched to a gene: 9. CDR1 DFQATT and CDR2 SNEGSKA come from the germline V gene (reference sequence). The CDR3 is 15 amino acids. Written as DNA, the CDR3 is TGCAGTGCTAGTGCCGGGACAGTAAAAAATTCACCCCTCCACTTT. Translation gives CSASAGTVKNSPLHF.

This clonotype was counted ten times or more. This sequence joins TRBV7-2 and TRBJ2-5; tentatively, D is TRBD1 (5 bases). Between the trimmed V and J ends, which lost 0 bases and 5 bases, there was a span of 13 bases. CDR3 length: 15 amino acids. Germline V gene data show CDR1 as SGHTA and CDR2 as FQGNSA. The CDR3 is CASSLAGAGGETQYF. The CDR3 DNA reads TGTGCCAGCAGCTTAGCAGGGGCCGGTGGGGAGACCCAGTACTTC. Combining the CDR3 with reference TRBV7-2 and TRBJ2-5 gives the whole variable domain GAGVSQSPSNKVTEKGKDVELRCDPISGHTALYWYRQSLGQGLEFLIYFQGNSAPDKSGLPSDRFSAERTGGSVSTLTIQRTQQEDSAVYLCASSLAGAGGETQYFGPGTRLLVL.

The CDR3 region is CASTDAIHEQYV. The CDR3, as DNA: TGTGCCAGCACCGACGCTATTCACGAGCAGTACGTC. V usage is TRBV6-1 and J usage is TRBJ2-7; D is unresolved. Germline V gene data show CDR1 as MNHNS and CDR2 as SASEGT. V was trimmed by 7 bases and J by 5 bases, leaving 12 bases between them. The CDR3 is 12 amino acids.

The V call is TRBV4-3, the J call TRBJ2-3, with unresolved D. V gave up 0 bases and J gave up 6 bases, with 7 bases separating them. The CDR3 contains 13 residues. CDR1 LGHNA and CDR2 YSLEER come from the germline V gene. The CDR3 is CASSQDSGDTQYF. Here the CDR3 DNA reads TGCGCCAGCAGCCAAGATTCTGGTGATACGCAGTATTTT.

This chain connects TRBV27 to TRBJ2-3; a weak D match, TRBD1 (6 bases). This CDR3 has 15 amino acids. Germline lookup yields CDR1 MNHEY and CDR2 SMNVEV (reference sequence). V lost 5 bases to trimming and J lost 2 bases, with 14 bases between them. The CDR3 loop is CASSPTGFYTDTQYF. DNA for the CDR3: TGTGCCAGCAGTCCAACAGGGTTTTACACAGATACGCAGTATTTT.